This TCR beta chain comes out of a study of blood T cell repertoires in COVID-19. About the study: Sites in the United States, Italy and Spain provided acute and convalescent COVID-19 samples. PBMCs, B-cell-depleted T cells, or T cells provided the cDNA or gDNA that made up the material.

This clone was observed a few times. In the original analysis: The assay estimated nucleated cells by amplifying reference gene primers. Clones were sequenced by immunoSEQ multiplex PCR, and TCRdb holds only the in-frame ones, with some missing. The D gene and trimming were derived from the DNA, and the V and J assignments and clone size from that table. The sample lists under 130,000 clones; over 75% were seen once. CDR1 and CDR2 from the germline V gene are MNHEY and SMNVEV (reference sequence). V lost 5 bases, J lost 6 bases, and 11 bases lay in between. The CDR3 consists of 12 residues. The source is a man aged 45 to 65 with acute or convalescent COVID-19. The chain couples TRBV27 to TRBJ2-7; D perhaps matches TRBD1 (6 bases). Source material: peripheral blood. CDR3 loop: CASSPGVGEQYF. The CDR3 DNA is TGTGCCAGCAGTCCAGGGGTGGGCGAGCAGTACTTC.